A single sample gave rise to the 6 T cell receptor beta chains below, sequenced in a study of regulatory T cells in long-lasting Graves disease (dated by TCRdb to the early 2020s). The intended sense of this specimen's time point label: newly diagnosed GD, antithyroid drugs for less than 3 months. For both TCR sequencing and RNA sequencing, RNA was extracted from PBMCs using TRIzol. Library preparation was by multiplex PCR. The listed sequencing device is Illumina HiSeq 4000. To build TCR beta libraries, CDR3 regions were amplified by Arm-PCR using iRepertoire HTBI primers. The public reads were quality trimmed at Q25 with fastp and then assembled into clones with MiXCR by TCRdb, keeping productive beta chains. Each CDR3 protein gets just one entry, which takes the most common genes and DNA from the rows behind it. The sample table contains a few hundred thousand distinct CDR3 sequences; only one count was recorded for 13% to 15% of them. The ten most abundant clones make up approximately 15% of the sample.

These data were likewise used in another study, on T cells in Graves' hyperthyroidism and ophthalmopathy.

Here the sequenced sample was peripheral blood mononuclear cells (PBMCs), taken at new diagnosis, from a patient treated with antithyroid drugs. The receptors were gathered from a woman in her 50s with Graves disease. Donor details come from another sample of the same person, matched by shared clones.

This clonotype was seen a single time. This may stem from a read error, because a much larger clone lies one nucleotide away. CDR3 DNA: TGTGCCAGCAGCTTCGGGTCAGGGATGATGGGCACAGATGCGCAGTATTTT. It is translated as CASSFGSGMMGTDAQYF. V is TRBV9 and J is TRBJ2-3, with D possibly matching TRBD1 (5 bases). In germline, CDR1 is SGDLS, CDR2 YYNGEE. The CDR3 sequence is 17 residues long.

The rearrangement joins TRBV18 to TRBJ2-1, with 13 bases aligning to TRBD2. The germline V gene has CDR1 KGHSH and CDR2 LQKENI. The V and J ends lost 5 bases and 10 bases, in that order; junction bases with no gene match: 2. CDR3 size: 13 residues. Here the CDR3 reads CASSGTSGIEQFF. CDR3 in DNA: TGTGCCAGCTCAGGGACTAGCGGGATAGAGCAGTTCTTC.

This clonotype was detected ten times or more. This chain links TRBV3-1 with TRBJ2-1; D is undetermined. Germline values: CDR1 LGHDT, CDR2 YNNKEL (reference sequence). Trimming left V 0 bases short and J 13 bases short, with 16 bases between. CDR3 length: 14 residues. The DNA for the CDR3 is TGTGCCAGCAGCCAAGAACCTCAGCCCTACGGCCAGTTCTTC. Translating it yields CASSQEPQPYGQFF.

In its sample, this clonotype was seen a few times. Here the CDR3 reads CSARLAGDSADTQYF. CDR3 DNA sequence: TGCAGTGCAAGACTAGCGGGAGATTCGGCAGATACGCAGTATTTT. The gene calls are TRBV20-1 and TRBJ2-3; TRBD2 agrees at 12 bases. The CDR3 has 15 amino acids. CDR1 DFQATT and CDR2 SNEGSKA come from the germline V gene (reference sequence). With 6 bases clipped from V and 4 bases from J, the junction kept 8 bases outside the gene matches.

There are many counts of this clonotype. In DNA form, the CDR3 reads TGTGCCAGCAGTTTCAGGGGGACAACCTACGAGCAGTACTTC. Amino acids: CASSFRGTTYEQYF. The chain carries TRBV28 and TRBJ2-7; 7 bases agree with TRBD1. The V gene's germline CDR1 is MDHEN and CDR2 SYDVKM. V was pared by 3 bases and J by 2 bases, with 4 bases of the junction left unmatched. The CDR3 covers 14 residues.

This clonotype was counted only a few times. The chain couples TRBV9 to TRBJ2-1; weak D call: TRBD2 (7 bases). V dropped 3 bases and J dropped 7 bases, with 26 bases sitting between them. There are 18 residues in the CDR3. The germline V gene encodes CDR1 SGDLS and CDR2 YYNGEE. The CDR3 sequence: CASSGRGGGGRAANEQFF. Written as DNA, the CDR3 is TGTGCCAGCAGCGGTAGGGGGGGAGGTGGGAGGGCGGCAAATGAGCAGTTCTTC.